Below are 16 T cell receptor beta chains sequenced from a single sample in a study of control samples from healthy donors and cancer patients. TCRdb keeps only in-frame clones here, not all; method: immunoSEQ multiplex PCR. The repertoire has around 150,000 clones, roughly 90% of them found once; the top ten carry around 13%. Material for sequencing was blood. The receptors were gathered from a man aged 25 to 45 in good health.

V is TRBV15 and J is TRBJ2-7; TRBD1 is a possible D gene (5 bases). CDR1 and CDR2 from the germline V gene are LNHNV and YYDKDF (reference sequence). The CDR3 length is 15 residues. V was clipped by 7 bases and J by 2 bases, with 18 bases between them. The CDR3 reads CATTYSGQGTYEQYF. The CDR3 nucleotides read TGTGCCACCACGTATAGTGGGCAGGGCACCTACGAGCAGTACTTC.

CDR3 DNA: TGTGCCAGCAGCCAAGTAGCGGGGGGTTTGACACCCCTCCACTTT. Protein sequence: CASSQVAGGLTPLHF. V gene TRBV14 combines with J gene TRBJ1-6; the D gene is possibly TRBD1 (5 bases). The CDR3 has 15 amino acids. The V end was cut by 1 base, the J end by 11 bases, with 15 bases between. CDR1 and CDR2 from the germline V gene are SGHDN and FVKESK.

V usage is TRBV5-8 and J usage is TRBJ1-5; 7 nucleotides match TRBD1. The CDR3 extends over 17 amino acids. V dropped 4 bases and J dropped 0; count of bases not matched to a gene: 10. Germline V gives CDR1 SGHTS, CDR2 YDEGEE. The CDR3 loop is CASSLTGQTYSNQPQHF. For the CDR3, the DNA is TGTGCCAGCAGCCTCACGGGACAGACATATAGCAATCAGCCCCAGCATTTT.

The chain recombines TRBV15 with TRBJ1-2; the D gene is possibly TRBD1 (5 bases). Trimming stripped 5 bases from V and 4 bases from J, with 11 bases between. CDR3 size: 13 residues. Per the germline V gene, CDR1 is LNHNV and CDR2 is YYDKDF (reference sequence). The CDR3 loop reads CATSPGGIYGYTF. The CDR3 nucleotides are TGTGCCACCAGCCCGGGGGGTATCTATGGCTACACCTTC.

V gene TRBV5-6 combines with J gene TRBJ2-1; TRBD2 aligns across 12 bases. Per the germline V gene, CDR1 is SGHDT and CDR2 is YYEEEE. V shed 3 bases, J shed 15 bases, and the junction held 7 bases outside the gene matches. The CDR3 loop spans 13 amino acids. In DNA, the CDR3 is TGTGCCAGCAGCTCCTGGACTAGCGGGAAATGGTTCTTC. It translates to CASSSWTSGKWFF.

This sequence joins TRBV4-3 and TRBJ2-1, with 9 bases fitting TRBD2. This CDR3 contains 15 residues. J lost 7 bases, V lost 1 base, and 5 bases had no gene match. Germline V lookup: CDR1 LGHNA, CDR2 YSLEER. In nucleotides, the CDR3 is TGCGCCAGCAGCCAAGTTGGGACTAGCTCTAATGAGCAGTTCTTC. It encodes CASSQVGTSSNEQFF.

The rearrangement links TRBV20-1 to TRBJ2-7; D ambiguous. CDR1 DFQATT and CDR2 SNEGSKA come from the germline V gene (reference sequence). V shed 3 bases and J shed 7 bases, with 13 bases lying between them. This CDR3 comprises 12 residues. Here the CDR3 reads CSASSRTWEQYF. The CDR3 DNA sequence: TGCAGTGCTAGTTCCAGAACGTGGGAGCAGTACTTC.

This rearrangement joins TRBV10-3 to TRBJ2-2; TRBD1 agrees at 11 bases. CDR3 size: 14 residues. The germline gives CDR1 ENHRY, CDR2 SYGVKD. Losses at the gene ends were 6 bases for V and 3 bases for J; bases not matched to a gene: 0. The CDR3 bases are TGTGCCATCAGGGGACAGGGGGACACCGGGGAGCTGTTTTTT. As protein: CAIRGQGDTGELFF.

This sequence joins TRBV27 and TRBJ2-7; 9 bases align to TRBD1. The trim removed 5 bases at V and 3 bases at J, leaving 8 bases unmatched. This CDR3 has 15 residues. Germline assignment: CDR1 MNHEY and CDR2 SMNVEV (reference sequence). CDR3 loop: CASSPLGQGIYEQYF. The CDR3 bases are TGTGCCAGCAGTCCCCTGGGACAGGGTATCTACGAGCAGTACTTC.

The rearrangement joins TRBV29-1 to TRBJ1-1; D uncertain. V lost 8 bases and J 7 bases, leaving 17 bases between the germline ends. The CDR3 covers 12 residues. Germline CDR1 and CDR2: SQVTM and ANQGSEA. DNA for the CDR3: TGCAGCTCCATTCCGGGAGGAGGTGAAGCTTTCTTT. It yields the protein CSSIPGGGEAFF.

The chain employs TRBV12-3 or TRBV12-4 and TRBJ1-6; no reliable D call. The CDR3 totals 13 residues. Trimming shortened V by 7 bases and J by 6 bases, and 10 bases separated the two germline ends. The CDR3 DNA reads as TGTGCCAGCATGAGGGTCGGTAATTCACCCCTCCACTTT. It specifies CASMRVGNSPLHF.

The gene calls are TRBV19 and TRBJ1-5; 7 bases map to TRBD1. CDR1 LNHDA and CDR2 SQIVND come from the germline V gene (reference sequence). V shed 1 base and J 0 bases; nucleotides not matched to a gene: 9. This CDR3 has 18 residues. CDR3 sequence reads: CASSIVGPGGYSNQPQHF. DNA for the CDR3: TGTGCCAGTAGTATAGTTGGACCAGGGGGGTATAGCAATCAGCCCCAGCATTTT.

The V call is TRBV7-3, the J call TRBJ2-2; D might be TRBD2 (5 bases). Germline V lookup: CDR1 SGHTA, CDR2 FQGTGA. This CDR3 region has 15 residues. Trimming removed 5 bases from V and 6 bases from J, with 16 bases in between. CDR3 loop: CASSPRGSGAGELFF. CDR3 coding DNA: TGTGCCAGCAGCCCAAGAGGGTCGGGTGCCGGGGAGCTGTTTTTT.

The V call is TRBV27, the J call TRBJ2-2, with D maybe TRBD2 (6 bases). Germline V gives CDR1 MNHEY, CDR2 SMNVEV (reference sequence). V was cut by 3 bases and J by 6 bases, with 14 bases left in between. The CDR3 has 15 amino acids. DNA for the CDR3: TGTGCCAGCAGTTTGGCCCCTAGCGTTGCCGGGGAGCTGTTTTTT. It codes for CASSLAPSVAGELFF.

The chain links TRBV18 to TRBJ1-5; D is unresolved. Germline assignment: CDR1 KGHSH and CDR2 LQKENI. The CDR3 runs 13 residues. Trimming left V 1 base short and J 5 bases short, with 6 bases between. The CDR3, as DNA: TGTGCCAGCTCACCACGGGAGGATCAGCCCCAGCATTTT. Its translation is CASSPREDQPQHF.

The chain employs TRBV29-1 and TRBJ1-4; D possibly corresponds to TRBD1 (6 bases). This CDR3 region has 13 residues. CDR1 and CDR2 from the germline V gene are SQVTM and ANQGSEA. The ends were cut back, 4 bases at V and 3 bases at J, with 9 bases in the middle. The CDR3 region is CSVGGRANEKLFF. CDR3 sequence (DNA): TGCAGCGTTGGGGGGCGGGCTAATGAAAAACTGTTTTTT. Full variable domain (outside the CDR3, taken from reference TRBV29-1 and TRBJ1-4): SAVISQKPSRDICQRGTSLTIQCQVDSQVTMMFWYRQQPGQSLTLIATANQGSEATYESGFVIDKFPISRPNLTFSTLTVSNMSPEDSSIYLCSVGGRANEKLFFGSGTQLSVL.